These 24 T cell receptor beta chains originate from one sample sequenced in a study of immune evolution from preneoplasia to lung adenocarcinoma. Profiling relied on immunoSEQ multiplex PCR, and the TCRdb table lists in-frame clones only, not all of them. This table has 7,500 to 10,000 clones, about four fifths appearing once. The sample consisted of FFPE minimally invasive lung adenocarcinoma tissue. The source is a person between 65 and 79 years old with lung adenocarcinoma. Some clones in this sample may be carry-over from other donors' samples.

V gene TRBV19 combines with J gene TRBJ2-1; 7 bases are shared with TRBD1. Per germline, CDR1 LNHDA and CDR2 SQIVND (reference sequence). The CDR3 is made up of 15 amino acids. Germline trimming cut 6 bases from V and 4 bases from J; bases unmatched to any gene: 9. The CDR3 is CASSPGQRRYNEQFF. For the CDR3, the DNA is TGTGCCAGTAGCCCGGGACAGCGGCGATACAATGAGCAGTTCTTC.

The chain combines TRBV6-5 with TRBJ1-1, with D maybe TRBD1 (6 bases). CDR3 size: 11 residues. Germline V lookup: CDR1 MNHEY, CDR2 SVGAGI. V was pared by 7 bases and J by 6 bases, with 9 bases between. The CDR3 loop is CASTQGSEAFF. The CDR3 DNA is TGTGCCAGCACTCAGGGGTCTGAAGCTTTCTTT.

J is TRBJ2-2 and V is TRBV27; D is ambiguous. V was trimmed by 2 bases and J by 7 bases, leaving 8 bases between them. The CDR3 runs to 13 residues. Germline CDR1 and CDR2: MNHEY and SMNVEV (reference sequence). DNA of the CDR3: TGTGCCAGCAGTTTAACAGATGGCGGGGAGCTGTTTTTT. Protein product: CASSLTDGGELFF.

The rearrangement links TRBV15 to TRBJ1-4; D gene ambiguous. Germline CDR1 is LNHNV and CDR2 is YYDKDF (reference sequence). V lost 1 base and J lost 4, with 10 bases in between. The CDR3 sequence is 15 residues long. This CDR3 reads CATSRAKGLNEKLFF. CDR3 nucleotide sequence: TGTGCCACCAGCAGAGCAAAGGGTCTTAATGAAAAACTGTTTTTT.

The rearrangement links TRBV30 to TRBJ1-1, with D possibly TRBD1 on 5 matching bases. Trimming took off 1 base at V and 1 base at J, with 7 bases between the two ends. In germline, CDR1 is GTSNPN, CDR2 SVGIG (reference sequence). The CDR3 loop spans 13 amino acids. The CDR3 DNA is TGTGCCTGGAGTGGCCAGGGGAACACTGAAGCTTTCTTT. Translating it yields CAWSGQGNTEAFF.

The V gene is TRBV11-1, the J gene TRBJ1-1, with 9 bases matching TRBD1. CDR1 SGHAT and CDR2 FQDESV come from the germline V gene (reference sequence). The CDR3 loop spans 13 amino acids. Trimming cost V 6 bases and J 7 bases; bases outside gene matches: 6. The CDR3 is CASSLDRGGEAFF. For the CDR3, the DNA is TGTGCCAGCAGTCTGGACAGGGGTGGTGAAGCTTTCTTT.

The chain links TRBV30 to TRBJ1-5, with a weak D call TRBD1 (5 bases). This CDR3 has 13 amino acids. V shed 7 bases and J shed 7 bases, with 17 bases lying between them. Germline values: CDR1 GTSNPN, CDR2 SVGIG (reference sequence). CDR3 coding DNA: TGTGCCTTTGGGACTGCCGCGCGGCAGCCCCAGCATTTT. Protein: CAFGTAARQPQHF.

J is TRBJ2-7 and V is TRBV29-1; 7 bases align to TRBD2. There are 17 residues in the CDR3. V was clipped by 4 bases and J by 2 bases; unmatched bases: 17. Germline values: CDR1 SQVTM, CDR2 ANQGSEA. The CDR3 region is CSVGGYKGRAQAYEQYF. The CDR3 coding sequence is TGCAGCGTTGGTGGCTACAAGGGGAGGGCCCAAGCCTACGAGCAGTACTTC.

This clone was detected a few times. The CDR3 protein is CASSIALEEKLFF. The CDR3, as DNA: TGTGCCAGTAGTATAGCCCTGGAGGAAAAACTGTTTTTT. The V call is TRBV19, the J call TRBJ1-4; D gene ambiguous. From germline, CDR1 is LNHDA and CDR2 SQIVND (reference sequence). There are 13 residues in the CDR3. Trimming removed 1 base from V and 8 bases from J, with 8 bases in between.

This chain joins TRBV30 and TRBJ1-5; tentative D call: TRBD1 (5 bases). The V gene's germline CDR1 is GTSNPN and CDR2 SVGIG (reference sequence). Trimming cost V 3 bases and J 1 base, with 13 bases left between them. The CDR3 consists of 15 residues. In DNA form, the CDR3 reads TGTGCCTGGAGAGTAGGTGGGGGGAGCAATCAGCCCCAGCATTTT. It codes for CAWRVGGGSNQPQHF.

The V and J genes are TRBV15 and TRBJ2-5; TRBD2 agrees at 7 bases. The germline V gene has CDR1 LNHNV and CDR2 YYDKDF (reference sequence). With V trimmed by 0 bases and J by 5 bases, 3 bases remained unmatched. This CDR3 is 14 amino acids long. CDR3 sequence reads: CATSRDSGRETQYF. DNA of the CDR3: TGTGCCACCAGCAGAGATAGCGGGCGTGAGACCCAGTACTTC.

This chain connects TRBV7-9 to TRBJ1-4; 10 bases align to TRBD1. Trimming cost V 7 bases and J 6 bases; bases outside gene matches: 11. In germline, CDR1 is SEHNR, CDR2 FQNEAQ (reference sequence). The CDR3 covers 16 residues. CDR3 sequence (DNA): TGTGCCAGCACCTTCGATACCGGGACAGGGGATGAAAAACTGTTTTTT. It specifies CASTFDTGTGDEKLFF.

This sequence joins TRBV4-1 and TRBJ2-5; 8 bases map to TRBD2. The CDR3 totals 17 residues. Trimming removed 3 bases from V and 2 bases from J; junction bases left unmatched: 11. CDR1 is MGHRA and CDR2 is YSYEKL in the germline V gene. In nucleotides, the CDR3 is TGCGCCAGCAGCCAGGATACCAACGCGGGGGGACAAGAGACCCAGTACTTC. Translating gives CASSQDTNAGGQETQYF.

Here the CDR3 DNA reads TGTGCCAGCAGTTTGGGAGGTGGTGGGCGCACAGATACGCAGTATTTT. Translation gives CASSLGGGGRTDTQYF. V and J are TRBV28 and TRBJ2-3; D possibly corresponds to TRBD2 (6 bases). The CDR3 is made up of 16 amino acids. Between the trimmed V and J ends, which lost 3 bases and 1 base, there was a span of 14 bases. Germline CDR1 is MDHEN and CDR2 is SYDVKM.

This chain connects TRBV15 to TRBJ2-7; 7 positions match TRBD2. V shed 3 bases and J 4 bases; nucleotides not matched to a gene: 0. Germline assignment: CDR1 LNHNV and CDR2 YYDKDF (reference sequence). The CDR3 spans 12 residues. The CDR3 loop reads CATSSGGYEQYF. The CDR3 nucleotides are TGTGCCACCAGCAGCGGGGGGTACGAGCAGTACTTC.

The chain is built from TRBV11-2 and TRBJ1-3; tentative D call: TRBD1 (6 bases). The CDR3 has 15 residues. Germline lookup yields CDR1 SGHAT and CDR2 FQNNGV. Trimming shortened V by 2 bases and J by 10 bases, and 18 bases separated the two germline ends. DNA for the CDR3: TGTGCCAGCAGCTTATGGACAGACCCCCAAGGGACCATATATTTT. It specifies CASSLWTDPQGTIYF.

V is TRBV25-1 and J is TRBJ2-3; D not resolved. V dropped 3 bases and J dropped 2 bases, with 9 bases sitting between them. CDR1 MGHDK and CDR2 SYGVNS come from the germline V gene. The CDR3 extends over 14 amino acids. Here the CDR3 reads CASSDPGNTDTQYF. The CDR3 region has the DNA TGTGCCAGCAGTGATCCTGGTAACACAGATACGCAGTATTTT. Drawing the rest from reference TRBV25-1 and TRBJ2-3, the complete variable domain is EADIYQTPRYLVIGTGKKITLECSQTMGHDKMYWYQQDPGMELHLIHYSYGVNSTEKGDLSSESTVSRIRTEHFPLTLESARPSHTSQYLCASSDPGNTDTQYFGPGTRLTVL.

The V call is TRBV28, the J call TRBJ2-2; 12 nucleotides line up with TRBD2. Per germline, CDR1 MDHEN and CDR2 SYDVKM. V lost 8 bases and J lost 6; bases outside the gene matches: 10. This CDR3 region has 16 residues. The chain's CDR3 is CASYLAGGPAAGELFF. The CDR3 region has the DNA TGTGCCAGCTACCTAGCGGGAGGGCCCGCGGCCGGGGAGCTGTTTTTT.

The chain has TRBV13 and TRBJ1-5; the D is unclear. Germline V CDR1 and CDR2: PRHDT, FYEKMQ (reference sequence). Trimming pared 0 bases from V and 4 bases from J, leaving 4 bases between. This CDR3 is built from 13 residues. The CDR3 DNA sequence: TGTGCCAGCAGCTTAGGGCCAAATCAGCCCCAGCATTTT. This encodes CASSLGPNQPQHF. Using reference TRBV13 and TRBJ1-5 for the parts outside the CDR3, the full variable domain is AAGVIQSPRHLIKEKRETATLKCYPIPRHDTVYWYQQGPGQDPQFLISFYEKMQSDKGSIPDRFSAQQFSDYHSELNMSSLELGDSALYFCASSLGPNQPQHFGDGTRLSIL.

The rearrangement uses TRBV27 and TRBJ1-2, with D possibly being TRBD1 (5 bases). V was clipped by 3 bases and J by 3 bases, with 11 bases between them. This CDR3 has 14 residues. Germline CDR1 reads MNHEY; CDR2 reads SMNVEV (reference sequence). The CDR3 protein is CASSLKAGYYGYTF. The CDR3 DNA reads as TGTGCCAGCAGTTTGAAAGCAGGGTACTATGGCTACACCTTC.

The chain couples TRBV2 to TRBJ2-7; D is perhaps TRBD2 (6 bases). The CDR3 sequence is 13 residues long. Trimming cost V 0 bases and J 12 bases, with 15 bases left between them. Germline V gene lookup returns CDR1 SNHLY and CDR2 FYNNEI. In DNA, the CDR3 is TGTGCCAGCAGTGAAGCCGAGGAGGGGCGACTGTACTTC. Encoded protein: CASSEAEEGRLYF.

The CDR3 spells CASSELAGLETQYF. The CDR3 nucleotides are TGTGCCAGCAGTGAACTAGCGGGGTTAGAGACCCAGTACTTC. The chain couples TRBV6-5 to TRBJ2-5, with TRBD2 matching over 10 bases. Germline V gene lookup returns CDR1 MNHEY and CDR2 SVGAGI. After removal of 5 bases from V and 4 bases from J, the junction contained 4 bases not matched to a gene. This CDR3 comprises 14 residues.

This rearrangement joins TRBV29-1 to TRBJ2-7, with 10 bases matching TRBD1. There are 13 residues in the CDR3. Germline V CDR1 and CDR2: SQVTM, ANQGSEA. Trimming cost V 3 bases and J 4 bases; bases outside gene matches: 3. Written as DNA, the CDR3 is TGCAGCGTTGATGGACAGGGGGTGTACGAGCAGTACTTC. Amino acid sequence: CSVDGQGVYEQYF.

V and J are TRBV5-4 and TRBJ1-1, with 7 bases matching TRBD1. CDR3 length equals 12 residues. The V segment lost 9 bases and the J segment 1 base; nucleotides outside the gene matches: 3. The V gene's germline CDR1 is SGHNT and CDR2 YYREEE (reference sequence). Here the CDR3 reads CATYRGNTEAFF. The CDR3 DNA follows: TGTGCCACCTACAGGGGGAACACTGAAGCTTTCTTT.